Listed below are T cell receptor beta chains from one sample, sequenced in a study of T cells in Graves' hyperthyroidism and ophthalmopathy. TCRdb ran MiXCR on the multiplex PCR reads and lists one entry per CDR3 protein. The sample includes 210,000 or so distinct CDR3 sequences, 17% seen only once; the top ten take around 52%. Material for sequencing was blood. These receptors were obtained from a man aged 50 to 60 with Graves' hyperthyroidism. Each CDR3 is given with its conserved first and last residue. A D gene is named only where the DNA matches it firmly. Clone size appears in some rows only: once, few, many, or a class for an expanded clone.

D: -
V: TRBV5-6
J: TRBJ1-2
size: -
DNA: TGTGCCAGCAGCCTTTGGGGAGGGAACTATGGCTACACCTTC
CDR3: CASSLWGGNYGYTF

D: TRBD1
V: TRBV7-2
J: TRBJ1-4
size: -
DNA: TGTGCCAGCAGCGCGACGGGCAGGGGGAATTTTGAAAAACTGTTTTTT
CDR3: CASSATGRGNFEKLFF

D: TRBD1
V: TRBV6-1
J: TRBJ2-7
size: many
DNA: TGTGCCAGCAGTTACGTGTCAGGGGGCCGGTACGAGCAGTACTTC
CDR3: CASSYVSGGRYEQYF

D: -
V: TRBV5-1
J: TRBJ1-2
size: few
DNA: TGCGCCAGCAGCTCCAACCTCCTTAATGGCTACACCTTC
CDR3: CASSSNLLNGYTF

D: -
V: TRBV7-2
J: TRBJ2-2
size: many
DNA: TGTGCCAGCAGCTATACGAACGCCGGGGAGCTGTTTTTT
CDR3: CASSYTNAGELFF

D: -
V: TRBV2
J: TRBJ2-5
size: -
DNA: TGTGCCAGCCGGGGCTACGCCCGGGAAGAGACCCAGTACTTC
CDR3: CASRGYAREETQYF

D: -
V: TRBV2
J: TRBJ1-5
size: many
DNA: TGTGCCAGCAGCCCGGGCCCTTCTTCGGGACAGCCCCAGCATTTT
CDR3: CASSPGPSSGQPQHF

D: -
V: TRBV5-5
J: TRBJ1-2
size: once
DNA: TGTGCCAGCAGCTTGGAGGTGGGAAGCTACACCTTC
CDR3: CASSLEVGSYTF

D: -
V: TRBV12-3/TRBV12-4
J: TRBJ2-3
size: many
DNA: TGTGCCAGCAGTTTATTGTTTTTAGGTCCCCCAGATACGCAGTATTTT
CDR3: CASSLLFLGPPDTQYF

D: TRBD2
V: TRBV28
J: TRBJ2-1
size: many
DNA: TGTGCCAGCAGTTCCACCGGGACTAGCTACCGTATTGAGCAGTTCTTC
CDR3: CASSSTGTSYRIEQFF

D: TRBD2
V: TRBV7-2
J: TRBJ2-2
size: many
DNA: TGTGCCAGCAGCTCTTTCATAGCGGGAGCCGGGGAGCTGTTTTTT
CDR3: CASSSFIAGAGELFF

D: -
V: TRBV29-1
J: TRBJ2-2
size: many
DNA: TGCAGCGGCACTTTGAACACCGGGGAGCTGTTTTTT
CDR3: CSGTLNTGELFF

D: TRBD1
V: TRBV7-8
J: TRBJ1-1
size: few
DNA: TGTGCCAGCAGCCCCTCTCCGGGACAGTCTGAAGCTTTCTTT
CDR3: CASSPSPGQSEAFF

D: TRBD1
V: TRBV19
J: TRBJ2-7
size: few
DNA: TGTGCCAGCGGACCGGGACAGGGCTACGAGCAGTACTTC
CDR3: CASGPGQGYEQYF

D: -
V: TRBV11-2
J: TRBJ2-5
size: -
DNA: TGTGCCGGCAGCTTAGGACAAATCTTACAAGAGACCCAGTACTTC
CDR3: CAGSLGQILQETQYF

D: -
V: TRBV7-9
J: TRBJ2-7
size: many
DNA: TGTGCCAGCAGCTCCGGGACACCTCCCTACGAGCAGTACTTC
CDR3: CASSSGTPPYEQYF

D: TRBD2
V: TRBV11-2
J: TRBJ2-5
size: few
DNA: TGTGCCAGCAGCTGGGGGGGTGGACCCCGCCAGTACTTC
CDR3: CASSWGGGPRQYF

D: -
V: TRBV6-5
J: TRBJ1-1
size: -
DNA: TGTGCCAGCGGGGGGCGAGGGGGGGCAGCGGATGAAGCTTTCTTT
CDR3: CASGGRGGAADEAFF

D: TRBD2
V: TRBV7-3
J: TRBJ2-3
size: many
DNA: TGTGCCAGCAGCTCAGCGGGAGGGGGGGATACGCAGTATTTT
CDR3: CASSSAGGGDTQYF

D: -
V: TRBV7-9
J: TRBJ2-3
size: -
DNA: TGTGCCAGCAGCCAGTGGGATACGCAGTATTTT
CDR3: CASSQWDTQYF

D: -
V: TRBV18
J: TRBJ1-1
size: -
DNA: TGTGCCAGCTCTCCATCAGGGGCCATGAACACTGAAGCTTCCTTT
CDR3: CASSPSGAMNTEASF

D: -
V: TRBV11-3
J: TRBJ2-5
size: many
DNA: TGTGCCAGCAGCTCTCTTTTTCGGGACTCGGAGACCCAGTACTTC
CDR3: CASSSLFRDSETQYF

D: -
V: TRBV7-9
J: TRBJ2-1
size: many
DNA: TGTGCCAGCAGCTTAGAGAGAGATGGTTTTGAGCAGTTCTTC
CDR3: CASSLERDGFEQFF

D: -
V: TRBV19
J: TRBJ2-2
size: -
DNA: TGTGCCAGCCGAGACACCGGGGAGCTGTTTTTT
CDR3: CASRDTGELFF

D: TRBD1
V: TRBV27
J: TRBJ2-7
size: -
DNA: TGTGCCAGCAGTACGGGGACAGGGGGCGGGTACGAGCAGTACTTC
CDR3: CASSTGTGGGYEQYF

D: -
V: TRBV12-3/TRBV12-4
J: TRBJ1-5
size: many
DNA: TGTGCCAGCAGTTTGAGATATAGCAATCAGCCCCAGCATTTT
CDR3: CASSLRYSNQPQHF

D: -
V: TRBV3-1
J: TRBJ2-7
size: -
DNA: TGTGCCAGCAGCCAATTACGCGAGCAGTACTTC
CDR3: CASSQLREQYF

D: TRBD2
V: TRBV19
J: TRBJ2-7
size: -
DNA: TGTGCCAGTAGCCCGCTAGCGGGAGTCAACGAGCAGTACTTC
CDR3: CASSPLAGVNEQYF

D: -
V: TRBV2
J: TRBJ2-1
size: many
DNA: TGTGCCAGCAGGAGGGACTCCGTTAATGAGCAGTTCTTC
CDR3: CASRRDSVNEQFF

D: -
V: TRBV30
J: TRBJ1-6
size: -
DNA: TGTGCCTGGAGTGAGAAGGACCGAAATTCACCCCTCCACTTT
CDR3: CAWSEKDRNSPLHF

D: TRBD2
V: TRBV4-2
J: TRBJ2-1
size: few
DNA: TGTGCCAGCAGCCAGGAGCGGGAGTGGGCCGACAATGAGCAGTTCTTC
CDR3: CASSQEREWADNEQFF

D: -
V: TRBV24-1
J: TRBJ2-1
size: many
DNA: TGTGCCACCAGTGATGGACTATGGGAAGCAGGCGATGAGCAGTTCTTC
CDR3: CATSDGLWEAGDEQFF

D: TRBD2
V: TRBV15
J: TRBJ2-5
size: few
DNA: TGTGCCACCAGCACCTCCTGGCGGGGGAGCCGAGAGACCCAGTACTTC
CDR3: CATSTSWRGSRETQYF

D: -
V: TRBV2
J: TRBJ2-3
size: many
DNA: TGTGCCAGCAGTGTCGGGGGAACATATACGCAGTATTTT
CDR3: CASSVGGTYTQYF

D: -
V: TRBV9
J: TRBJ1-1
size: many
DNA: TGTGCCAGCAGCGTAGCCCCCCGGTCCTCTGAAGCTTTCTTT
CDR3: CASSVAPRSSEAFF

D: -
V: TRBV27
J: TRBJ2-3
size: -
DNA: TGTGCCAGCAGTTTATTGGCGGGACTTAGGCCCGATACGCAGTATTTT
CDR3: CASSLLAGLRPDTQYF

D: -
V: TRBV4-1
J: TRBJ2-7
size: -
DNA: TGCGCCAGCAGCCAGGAAATTCCAGGAGCCCTCTACGAGCAGTACTTC
CDR3: CASSQEIPGALYEQYF

D: TRBD2
V: TRBV5-8
J: TRBJ2-1
size: many
DNA: TGTGCCAGCAGCTTTGGACTAGCCGACTCCTACAATGAGCAGTTCTTC
CDR3: CASSFGLADSYNEQFF

D: -
V: TRBV3-1
J: TRBJ1-2
size: few
DNA: TGTGCCAGCAGCCAAGCTCCGGGACACCACTATGGCTACACCTTC
CDR3: CASSQAPGHHYGYTF

D: -
V: TRBV12-5
J: TRBJ2-3
size: -
DNA: TGTGCTAGTGGTTTGGGCAGGGTAACAGATACGCAGTATTTT
CDR3: CASGLGRVTDTQYF

D: TRBD2
V: TRBV11-1
J: TRBJ2-7
size: -
DNA: TGTGCCAGCAGCCCCAAGAGCCGCGGGAGCTACGAGCAGTACTTC
CDR3: CASSPKSRGSYEQYF

D: TRBD2
V: TRBV4-3
J: TRBJ2-2
size: few
DNA: TGCGCCAGCAGCCAAGAGGTAGCGGGAGGCCCCGGGGAGCTGTTTTTT
CDR3: CASSQEVAGGPGELFF

D: -
V: TRBV30
J: TRBJ1-1
size: many
DNA: TGTGCCTGGAGTGTAATGGGGGGGCCCACTGAAGCTTTCTTT
CDR3: CAWSVMGGPTEAFF

D: TRBD1
V: TRBV5-1
J: TRBJ2-3
size: many
DNA: TGCGCCAGCCGCCTCCAGGGGGTGGGCACAGATACGCAGTATTTT
CDR3: CASRLQGVGTDTQYF

D: -
V: TRBV3-1
J: TRBJ2-7
size: many
DNA: TGTGCCAGCAGCCAAGGACCCACCCTGGGCGAGCAGTACTTC
CDR3: CASSQGPTLGEQYF

D: -
V: TRBV20-1
J: TRBJ2-7
size: many
DNA: TGCAGTGCCGGGCAGGACTATTACGAGCAGTACTTC
CDR3: CSAGQDYYEQYF

D: -
V: TRBV6-1
J: TRBJ1-1
size: few
DNA: TGTGCCAGCACCCCAGTGGGGGCTGAGACTGAAGCTTTCTTT
CDR3: CASTPVGAETEAFF

D: -
V: TRBV6-1
J: TRBJ2-3
size: many
DNA: TGTGCCAGCAGTGATAGGGAATACACAGATACGCAGTATTTT
CDR3: CASSDREYTDTQYF

D: TRBD2
V: TRBV6-1
J: TRBJ2-5
size: many
DNA: TGTGCCAGCAGGGGAGCGGGAGGGGGTCAAGAGACCCAGTACTTC
CDR3: CASRGAGGGQETQYF

D: -
V: TRBV7-9
J: TRBJ1-2
size: -
DNA: TGTGCCAGCAGCTCCCCCGGGGGGCTAAGAGGCTACACCTTC
CDR3: CASSSPGGLRGYTF

D: -
V: TRBV7-8
J: TRBJ1-1
size: many
DNA: TGTGCCAGCAGCGCAGTGATGAACACTGAAGCTTTCTTT
CDR3: CASSAVMNTEAFF

D: TRBD1
V: TRBV20-1
J: TRBJ1-1
size: -
DNA: TGCAGTGCCCGGGACAGGCCCGACACTGAAGCTTTCTTT
CDR3: CSARDRPDTEAFF

D: -
V: TRBV5-1
J: TRBJ2-1
size: many
DNA: TGCGCCAGCAGGACCGACAGACGCTCCTACAATGAGCAGTTCTTC
CDR3: CASRTDRRSYNEQFF

D: TRBD2
V: TRBV20-1
J: TRBJ2-1
size: many
DNA: TGCAGTGCTGGGGGGGCCTACAATGAGCAGTTCTTC
CDR3: CSAGGAYNEQFF

D: -
V: TRBV27
J: TRBJ2-1
size: -
DNA: TGTGCCAGCAGTTTAACTGGGGAGAGAGAGCAGTTCTTC
CDR3: CASSLTGEREQFF

D: -
V: TRBV20-1
J: TRBJ2-7
size: few
DNA: TGCAGTGCTAAGCCCGGCCTCTACGAGCAGTACTTC
CDR3: CSAKPGLYEQYF

D: TRBD1
V: TRBV11-2
J: TRBJ2-7
size: -
DNA: TGTGCCAGCAGCTTGTTGCGTCCCGGACAGGAACAGTACTTC
CDR3: CASSLLRPGQEQYF

D: -
V: TRBV4-1
J: TRBJ1-5
size: -
DNA: TGCGCCAGCAGCCAAGGTAGTTTGGTGGGCCCCGCACCTAAGCCCCAGCATTTT
CDR3: CASSQGSLVGPAPKPQHF

D: -
V: TRBV7-6
J: TRBJ2-1
size: many
DNA: TGTGCCAGCAGCTTACGGGCGGGGACAGCTTACAAATGGGCCAATGAGCAGTTCTTC
CDR3: CASSLRAGTAYKWANEQFF

D: -
V: TRBV27
J: TRBJ2-1
size: many
DNA: TGTGCCAGCAGACGTCGACTAGACAATGAGCAGTTCTTC
CDR3: CASRRRLDNEQFF